This TCR beta chain was found in a study of blood T cell repertoires in COVID-19. In the study overall: Collection of acute and convalescent COVID-19 samples took place in the United States, Italy and Spain.

The CDR3 is made up of 16 amino acids. V lost 5 bases to trimming and J lost 1 base, with 16 bases between them. The V gene's germline CDR1 is SGHAT and CDR2 FQNNGV. Libraries were prepared by immunoSEQ multiplex PCR; TCRdb keeps only in-frame clonotypes and omits some of them. In the table there are around 100,000 clones, 91% of which are singletons. The sequencing sample was made of peripheral blood. The clonotype originates from a man in his fifties or sixties with acute or convalescent COVID-19. The chain recombines TRBV11-2 with TRBJ2-3, with D possibly TRBD2 on 5 matching bases. The CDR3 sequence is CASSPEDGIGTDTQYF. Written as DNA, the CDR3 is TGTGCCAGCAGCCCCGAGGACGGGATAGGCACAGATACGCAGTATTTT.